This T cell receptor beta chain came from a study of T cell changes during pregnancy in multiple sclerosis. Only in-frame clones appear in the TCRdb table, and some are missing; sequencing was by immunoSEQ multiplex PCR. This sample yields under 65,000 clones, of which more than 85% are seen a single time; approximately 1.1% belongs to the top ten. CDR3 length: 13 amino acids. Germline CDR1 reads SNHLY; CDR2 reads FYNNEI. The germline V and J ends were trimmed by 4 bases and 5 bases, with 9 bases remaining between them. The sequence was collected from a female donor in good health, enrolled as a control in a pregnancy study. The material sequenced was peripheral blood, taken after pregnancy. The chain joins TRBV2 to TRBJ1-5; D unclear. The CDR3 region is CASSVTNHQPQHF. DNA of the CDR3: TGTGCCAGCAGTGTTACAAATCATCAGCCCCAGCATTTT. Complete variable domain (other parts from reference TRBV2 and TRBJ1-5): EPEVTQTPSHQVTQMGQEVILRCVPISNHLYFYWYRQILGQKVEFLVSFYNNEISEKSEIFDDQFSVERPDGSNFTLKIRSTKLEDSAMYFCASSVTNHQPQHFGDGTRLSIL.